This T cell receptor (beta chain) was identified during a study of PD-1 blockade in classical Hodgkin lymphoma. Profiled with immunoSEQ multiplex PCR; TCRdb holds only in-frame clones, not every one. The top ten clones hold 22% of a sample with 45,000 to 50,000 clones, around three quarters of them seen once. Every one of the patients relapsed after autologous stem cell transplantation (brentuximab vedotin exposure was variable). Germline CDR1 LNHDA, CDR2 SQIVND (reference sequence). This CDR3 is built from 18 residues. V lost 5 bases to trimming and J lost 1 base, with 24 bases between them. This chain connects TRBV19 to TRBJ2-7; D is perhaps TRBD1 or TRBD2 (6 bases each). This TCR was recovered from a human donor with classical Hodgkin lymphoma. Here the sequenced sample was peripheral blood mononuclear cells (PBMCs), taken before the second cycle of nivolumab. As DNA, the CDR3 is TGTGCCAGTAGTCGACAGCCCTTGGCGAGGGGGGTTTCCTACGAGCAGTACTTC. Protein product: CASSRQPLARGVSYEQYF.